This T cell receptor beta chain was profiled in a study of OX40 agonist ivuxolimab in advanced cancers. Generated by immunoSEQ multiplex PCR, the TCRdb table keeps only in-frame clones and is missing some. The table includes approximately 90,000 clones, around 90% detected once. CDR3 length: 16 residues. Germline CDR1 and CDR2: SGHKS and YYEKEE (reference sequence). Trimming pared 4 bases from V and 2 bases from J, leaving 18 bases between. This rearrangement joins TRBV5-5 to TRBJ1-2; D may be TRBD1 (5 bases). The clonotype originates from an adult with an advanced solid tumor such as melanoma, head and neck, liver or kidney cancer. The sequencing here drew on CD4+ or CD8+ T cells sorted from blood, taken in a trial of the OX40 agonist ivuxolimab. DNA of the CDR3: TGTGCCAGCAGCCCGAGAACCGGGACTGAAAACTATGGCTACACCTTC. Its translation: CASSPRTGTENYGYTF.